This TCR beta chain was recovered during a study of response to subunit inactivated influenza vaccine. TCRdb re-called the RT-PCR reads with MiXCR, one entry per CDR3 protein. Found here are roughly 160,000 distinct CDR3 sequences, approximately 11% of them singletons; the top ten hold approximately 39%. The germline CDR1 and CDR2 sequences are DFQATT and SNEGSKA (reference sequence). CDR3 length: 15 amino acids. Trimming removed 0 bases at V and 7 bases at J, with 18 bases between. The genes are TRBV20-1 and TRBJ1-2; possibly TRBD1 for D (6 bases). The sample was CD8+ T cells sorted from PBMCs, taken less than 30 months after vaccination. The clonotype originates from a man between 50 and 75 years old who received an inactivated influenza vaccine. The CDR3 region has the DNA TGCAGTGCTAGAGATGTAACGGACGGCAGGGGTGGCTACACCTTC. Protein sequence: CSARDVTDGRGGYTF.